This T cell receptor (beta chain) was retrieved from a study of cytomegalovirus exposure and HLA in healthy donors. Study-level results: Reported findings show TCR beta sequences accurately forecast HLA-A and HLA-B alleles in most subjects. In a later analysis, V- and J-gene trimming of beta chains associated with a DCLRE1C missense variant, replicated independently.

Though probably carrying unrecorded immune exposures, donors were nominally healthy at sampling. A word on this clone: Its specificity is not known.

Per the germline V gene, CDR1 is SGHRS and CDR2 is YFSETQ. V dropped 7 bases and J dropped 3 bases, with 19 bases sitting between them. The CDR3 loop spans 15 amino acids. Amplification used 60 Vbeta primers and 13 Jbeta primers. Clones were sequenced by immunoSEQ multiplex PCR, and TCRdb holds only the in-frame ones, with some missing. The sample holds around 110,000 clones, roughly 70% seen once. V gene TRBV5-1 combines with J gene TRBJ1-1; D may be TRBD1 (6 bases). The receptor was derived from a woman younger than 35 in good health and CMV-seronegative. Sequenced: PBMCs. In DNA, the CDR3 is TGCGCCAGCTCTCGAAAGGGGGGGTCGGACACTGAAGCTTTCTTT. Translation gives CASSRKGGSDTEAFF.